One and the same sample provided the 15 T cell receptor beta chains below, sequenced in a study of T cell responses to AZD1222 COVID-19 vaccine. Repertoires were generated with immunoSEQ multiplex PCR, while TCRdb's copy carries only in-frame clones and drops some. The sample shows 180,000 or so clones, 88% of them seen only once. The sequences come from peripheral blood, collected 28 days after the second AZD1222 dose. The origin of the receptors is an adult who received the AZD1222 COVID-19 vaccine.

The chain is built from TRBV18 and TRBJ2-2; 11 bases are shared with TRBD1. This CDR3 has 16 amino acids. V shed 0 bases and J 4 bases; nucleotides not matched to a gene: 1. The germline V gene encodes CDR1 KGHSH and CDR2 LQKENI. The CDR3 region has the DNA TGTGCCAGCTCACCACCGGGACAGGGGGTCACCGGGGAGCTGTTTTTT. As protein: CASSPPGQGVTGELFF. The entire variable domain, with the rest obtained from reference TRBV18 and TRBJ2-2, is as follows: NAGVMQNPRHLVRRRGQEARLRCSPMKGHSHVYWYRQLPEEGLKFMVYLQKENIIDESGMPKERFSAEFPKEGPSILRIQQVVRGDSAAYFCASSPPGQGVTGELFFGEGSRLTVL.

CDR3 DNA sequence: TGTGCCACCAGTGAGCCGGACCATAATAGCTCCTACGAGCAGTACTTC. Translating it yields CATSEPDHNSSYEQYF. The V call is TRBV24-1, the J call TRBJ2-7; D is unresolved. The CDR3 loop spans 16 amino acids. Trimming took off 4 bases at V and 0 bases at J, with 15 bases between the two ends. Germline CDR1 KGHDR, CDR2 SFDVKD.

This clone is a singleton in its sample. V and J are TRBV5-1 and TRBJ2-3, with D possibly being TRBD2 (5 bases). The germline V gene encodes CDR1 SGHRS and CDR2 YFSETQ. This CDR3 spans 13 amino acids. Deletions cut 7 bases from V and 5 bases from J, with 14 bases between. The CDR3 DNA is TGCGCCAGCCGGGGTGAGCCCAGAGATACGCAGTATTTT. Residues: CASRGEPRDTQYF.

CDR3 in DNA: TGTGCCAGTAGTAGCGGGAGGGCAGAGACCCAGTACTTC. This sequence encodes CASSSGRAETQYF. V is TRBV19 and J is TRBJ2-5; 9 bases are a match to TRBD2. The CDR3 runs to 13 residues. V shed 4 bases and J 4 bases; nucleotides not matched to a gene: 1. Germline V gene sequence: CDR1 LNHDA, CDR2 SQIVND (reference sequence).

The chain recombines TRBV19 with TRBJ2-7; 10 nucleotides match TRBD2. This CDR3 is built from 15 residues. The J segment lost 7 bases and the V segment lost 0 bases, leaving 6 bases of the junction unmatched. Germline V CDR1 and CDR2: LNHDA, SQIVND (reference sequence). The CDR3 loop reads CASSIDEREGREQYF. CDR3 nucleotide sequence: TGTGCCAGTAGTATAGATGAGCGGGAGGGCCGAGAGCAGTACTTC.

This clone has a handful of counts. This chain connects TRBV5-1 to TRBJ2-7; possibly TRBD2 for D (6 bases). V was trimmed by 1 base and J by 0 bases, leaving 8 bases between them. Germline lookup yields CDR1 SGHRS and CDR2 YFSETQ. The CDR3 sequence is 14 residues long. Here the CDR3 DNA reads TGCGCCAGCAGCTTGACGGGGGACTCCTACGAGCAGTACTTC. Residues: CASSLTGDSYEQYF.

This chain links TRBV29-1 with TRBJ2-7; TRBD1 matches at 8 bases. CDR1 and CDR2 (germline): SQVTM, ANQGSEA. The CDR3 loop spans 15 amino acids. The ends lost 2 bases at V and 1 base at J; junction bases unmatched: 7. The CDR3 sequence is CSVEKGTGGSYEQYF. In DNA form, the CDR3 reads TGCAGCGTTGAAAAAGGGACAGGTGGGTCCTACGAGCAGTACTTC.

The rearrangement links TRBV5-1 to TRBJ2-2, with 9 bases matching TRBD1. V shed 3 bases and J 1 base; nucleotides not matched to a gene: 1. Germline values: CDR1 SGHRS, CDR2 YFSETQ. This CDR3 is built from 15 residues. The CDR3 reads CASSSGQGNTGELFF. In nucleotides, the CDR3 is TGCGCCAGCAGCTCGGGACAGGGGAACACCGGGGAGCTGTTTTTT.

The sample holds a few counts of this clone. The rearrangement uses TRBV27 and TRBJ2-1; the D gene is possibly TRBD1 (5 bases). This CDR3 has 16 amino acids. The V gene's germline CDR1 is MNHEY and CDR2 SMNVEV (reference sequence). Between the trimmed V and J ends, which lost 7 bases and 7 bases, there was a span of 23 bases. The CDR3 nucleotides are TGTGCCAGCATAGGGGCCTACAGGTTAGGTAAAAATGAGCAGTTCTTC. It translates to CASIGAYRLGKNEQFF.

This chain links TRBV7-3 with TRBJ2-3, with D tentatively TRBD1 (5 bases). CDR3 length equals 13 residues. The germline CDR1 and CDR2 sequences are SGHTA and FQGTGA. With 3 bases removed from V and 1 base from J, the gap between germline ends came to 5 bases. CDR3 nucleotides: TGTGCCAGCAGCTTCAGGGGCACAGATACGCAGTATTTT. As protein: CASSFRGTDTQYF.

This rearrangement joins TRBV28 to TRBJ1-4; D is possibly TRBD1 (6 bases). This CDR3 has 15 amino acids. Trimming left V 5 bases short and J 8 bases short, with 18 bases between. CDR1 and CDR2 from the germline V gene are MDHEN and SYDVKM. This CDR3 is CASSKPGPGEEKLFF. The CDR3 region has the DNA TGTGCCAGCAGTAAGCCGGGGCCAGGGGAAGAAAAACTGTTTTTT.

The gene calls are TRBV9 and TRBJ2-7, with D maybe TRBD2 (5 bases). There are 14 residues in the CDR3. Germline loops: CDR1 SGDLS, CDR2 YYNGEE. Trimming cost V 0 bases and J 6 bases, with 13 bases left between them. The CDR3 here is CASSVGAAGGEQYF. For the CDR3, the DNA is TGTGCCAGCAGCGTAGGGGCCGCCGGAGGCGAGCAGTACTTC.

The V call is TRBV2, the J call TRBJ1-1, with 8 bases aligning to TRBD1. This CDR3 spans 15 amino acids. Per the germline V gene, CDR1 is SNHLY and CDR2 is FYNNEI. Losses at the gene ends were 0 bases for V and 12 bases for J; bases not matched to a gene: 12. CDR3 sequence: CASSEAAAPQGATFF. CDR3 DNA: TGTGCCAGCAGTGAAGCCGCTGCCCCCCAGGGGGCAACTTTCTTT.

This chain uses TRBV19 with TRBJ2-1, with unresolved D. In germline, CDR1 is LNHDA, CDR2 SQIVND (reference sequence). The CDR3 has 14 amino acids. Trimming removed 5 bases at V and 5 bases at J, with 13 bases between. In nucleotides, the CDR3 is TGTGCCAGTAGTGACCTCGGGTCCCACAATGAGCAGTTCTTC. Translation: CASSDLGSHNEQFF.

The chain combines TRBV9 with TRBJ1-1; TRBD1 aligns across 7 bases. V was clipped by 1 base and J by 4 bases; unmatched bases: 1. The CDR3 covers 13 residues. Germline V gene lookup returns CDR1 SGDLS and CDR2 YYNGEE. CDR3 sequence: CASSVSGGTEAFF. The CDR3 bases are TGTGCCAGCAGCGTATCAGGGGGCACTGAAGCTTTCTTT.